A single sample gave rise to the 14 T cell receptor beta chains below, sequenced in a study of cytomegalovirus exposure and HLA in healthy donors (dated 2017 in TCRdb). Libraries were made using the immunoSEQ multiplex PCR assay. The multiplex PCR relied on a mix of 60 forward primers for TCR Vbeta segments and 13 reverse primers for TCR Jbeta segments. TCRdb's version of the immuneACCESS table is confined to in-frame rearrangements and falls short of the full clone set. An unresolved V gene accounts for under half of the shortfall where checked; the remainder is of unknown origin. This sample's table contains tens of thousands of clones. The ten largest clones capture around 7.9% of the sample. Material for sequencing was PBMCs. The receptors stem from a male donor in good health and CMV-seronegative.

The gene calls are TRBV4-1 and TRBJ1-2, with 8 positions matching TRBD1. J gave up 4 bases and V 3 bases, and 4 bases lay outside the gene matches. The CDR3 length is 14 residues. CDR1 is MGHRA and CDR2 is YSYEKL in the germline V gene. CDR3 residues: CASSHQGAGYGYTF. For the CDR3, the DNA is TGCGCCAGCAGCCACCAGGGGGCAGGCTATGGCTACACCTTC.

The chain uses TRBV5-6 and TRBJ2-3, with 8 bases identical to TRBD1. The CDR3 has 12 residues. Germline CDR1 is SGHDT and CDR2 is YYEEEE. Trimming took 4 bases from V and 9 from J; bases not matched to a gene: 4. The CDR3 loop is CASSDRTGTQYF. CDR3 DNA: TGTGCCAGCAGCGACCGGACAGGGACGCAGTATTTT.

The V and J genes are TRBV7-6 and TRBJ1-1; no reliable D call. CDR1 is SGHVS, CDR2 FNYEAQ, per germline. The germline V and J ends were trimmed by 10 bases and 0 bases, with 30 bases remaining between them. CDR3 length equals 19 residues. The DNA of the CDR3 is TGTGCCATCTCCCCCACCGGTCACCCGTCGGGAGCACTGAACACTGAAGCTTTCTTT. Its translation: CAISPTGHPSGALNTEAFF.

This rearrangement joins TRBV19 to TRBJ2-6; the D gene is possibly TRBD1 (6 bases). V was pared by 3 bases and J by 4 bases, with 13 bases between. The length of the CDR3 is 16 residues. Looked up from germline, CDR1 is LNHDA and CDR2 is SQIVND (reference sequence). CDR3 loop: CASSIGRGTGANVLTF. In DNA, the CDR3 is TGTGCCAGTAGTATTGGCAGGGGAACCGGGGCCAACGTCCTGACTTTC. The full variable domain, completed using reference TRBV19 and TRBJ2-6, is DGGITQSPKYLFRKEGQNVTLSCEQNLNHDAMYWYRQDPGQGLRLIYYSQIVNDFQKGDIAEGYSVSREKKESFPLTVTSAQKNPTAFYLCASSIGRGTGANVLTFGAGSRLTVL.

The V call is TRBV7-9, the J call TRBJ2-7; D gene ambiguous. Trimming removed 6 bases from V and 7 bases from J, with 13 bases in between. Germline loops: CDR1 SEHNR, CDR2 FQNEAQ (reference sequence). This CDR3 has 12 residues. CDR3 amino acids: CASSLTPREQYF. CDR3 DNA: TGTGCCAGCAGTTTGACCCCGCGGGAGCAGTACTTC.

The chain has TRBV7-9 and TRBJ1-3; D remains ambiguous. CDR3 size: 14 residues. V shed 2 bases and J shed 0 bases, with 5 bases lying between them. Germline assignment: CDR1 SEHNR and CDR2 FQNEAQ (reference sequence). CDR3 in amino acids: CASSLILSGNTIYF. The CDR3 nucleotides are TGTGCCAGCAGCTTAATCCTCTCTGGAAACACCATATATTTT.

This chain links TRBV5-4 with TRBJ2-3, with 9 bases matching TRBD1. V lost 2 bases to trimming and J lost 5 bases; unmatched junction nucleotides: 6. Germline loops: CDR1 SGHNT, CDR2 YYREEE (reference sequence). The CDR3 covers 15 residues. The CDR3 DNA sequence: TGTGCCAGCAGCTTCCGGGACAGGGAAGGAGATACGCAGTATTTT. Translated: CASSFRDREGDTQYF.

CDR3 amino acids: CASSLVENLNTEAFF. The CDR3 nucleotides read TGTGCCAGCAGCTTAGTCGAAAACTTGAACACTGAAGCTTTCTTT. The rearrangement links TRBV7-8 to TRBJ1-1; D not certain. The V and J ends lost 1 base and 0 bases respectively, with 9 bases between them. Germline CDR1 is SGHVS and CDR2 is FQNEAQ. The CDR3 is 15 amino acids.

A remark on this clone: This specimen includes other DNA sequences encoding the same CDR3. The chain carries TRBV6-1 and TRBJ2-1; D not certain. V lost 6 bases, J lost 3 bases, and 6 bases lay in between. This CDR3 has 12 residues. Germline V gene sequence: CDR1 MNHNS, CDR2 SASEGT. CDR3 region: CASSGGYNEQFF. The CDR3 DNA reads as TGTGCCAGCAGCGGCGGCTACAATGAGCAGTTCTTC.

The V and J genes are TRBV9 and TRBJ1-4; the match to TRBD1 covers 7 bases. Losses at the gene ends were 4 bases for V and 4 bases for J; bases not matched to a gene: 4. The length of the CDR3 is 14 residues. Germline assignment: CDR1 SGDLS and CDR2 YYNGEE. The CDR3 sequence: CASSRDRVNEKLFF. As DNA, the CDR3 is TGTGCCAGCAGCCGCGACAGGGTTAATGAAAAACTGTTTTTT.

This chain connects TRBV5-6 to TRBJ2-7; TRBD2 agrees at 8 bases. CDR3 length: 14 amino acids. Losses at the gene ends were 0 bases for V and 7 bases for J; bases not matched to a gene: 6. From germline, CDR1 is SGHDT and CDR2 YYEEEE. The DNA for the CDR3 is TGTGCCAGCAGCTTGGATGCGGGAGGTGCGGAGCAGTACTTC. Amino acids: CASSLDAGGAEQYF.

The chain couples TRBV4-3 to TRBJ2-3, with 8 nucleotides matching TRBD2. The CDR3 has 16 residues. Germline assignment: CDR1 LGHNA and CDR2 YSLEER. V dropped 0 bases and J dropped 2; count of bases not matched to a gene: 4. Here the CDR3 DNA reads TGCGCCAGCAGCCAAGAACTAGCGGAGACCACAGATACGCAGTATTTT. This sequence encodes CASSQELAETTDTQYF.

This rearrangement joins TRBV10-3 to TRBJ1-1; the D is unclear. This CDR3 spans 12 amino acids. Germline CDR1 reads ENHRY; CDR2 reads SYGVKD. V was clipped by 6 bases and J by 4 bases, with 9 bases between them. CDR3 sequence (DNA): TGTGCCATCAGGGGCCCTGTCACTGAAGCTTTCTTT. This translates into CAIRGPVTEAFF.

This chain links TRBV7-3 with TRBJ2-5, with TRBD2 identical over 15 bases. There are 16 residues in the CDR3. V trimming: 5 bases; J trimming: 5 bases; junction bases outside the gene matches: 6. Germline V gene sequence: CDR1 SGHTA, CDR2 FQGTGA. Written as DNA, the CDR3 is TGTGCCAGCAGCCCCGGGACTAGCGGGAGGTCGGAGACCCAGTACTTC. Protein sequence: CASSPGTSGRSETQYF.